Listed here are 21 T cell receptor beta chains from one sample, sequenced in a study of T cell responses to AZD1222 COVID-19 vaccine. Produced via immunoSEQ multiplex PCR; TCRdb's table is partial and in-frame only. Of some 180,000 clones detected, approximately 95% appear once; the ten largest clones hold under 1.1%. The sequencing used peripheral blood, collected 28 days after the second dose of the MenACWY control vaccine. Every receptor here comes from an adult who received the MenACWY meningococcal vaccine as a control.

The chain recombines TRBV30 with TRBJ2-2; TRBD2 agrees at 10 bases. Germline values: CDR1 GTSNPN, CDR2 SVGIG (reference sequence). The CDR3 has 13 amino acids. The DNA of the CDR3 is TGTCTAGCGGGGGCTATGAACACCGGGGAGCTGTTTTTT. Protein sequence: CLAGAMNTGELFF.

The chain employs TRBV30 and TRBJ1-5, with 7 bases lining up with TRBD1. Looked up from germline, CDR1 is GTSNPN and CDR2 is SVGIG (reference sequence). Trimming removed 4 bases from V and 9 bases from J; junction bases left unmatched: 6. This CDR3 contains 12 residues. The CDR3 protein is CAWKLQGGPQHF. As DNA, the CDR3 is TGTGCCTGGAAGCTCCAGGGGGGGCCCCAGCATTTT. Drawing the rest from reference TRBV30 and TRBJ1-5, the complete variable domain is SQTIHQWPATLVQPVGSPLSLECTVEGTSNPNLYWYRQAAGRGLQLLFYSVGIGQISSEVPQNLSASRPQDRQFILSSKKLLLSDSGFYLCAWKLQGGPQHFGDGTRLSIL.

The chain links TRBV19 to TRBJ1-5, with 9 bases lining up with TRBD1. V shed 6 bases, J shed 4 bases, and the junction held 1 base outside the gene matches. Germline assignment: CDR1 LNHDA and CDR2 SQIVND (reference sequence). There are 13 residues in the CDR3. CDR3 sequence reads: CASRGTGNQPQHF. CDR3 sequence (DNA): TGTGCCAGTAGGGGGACAGGGAATCAGCCCCAGCATTTT.

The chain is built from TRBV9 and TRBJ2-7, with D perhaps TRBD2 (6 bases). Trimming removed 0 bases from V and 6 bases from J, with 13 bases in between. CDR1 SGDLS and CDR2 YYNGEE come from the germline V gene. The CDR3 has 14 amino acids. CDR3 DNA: TGTGCCAGCAGCGTAGGGGGAGGAAACGGCGAGCAGTACTTC. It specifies CASSVGGGNGEQYF.

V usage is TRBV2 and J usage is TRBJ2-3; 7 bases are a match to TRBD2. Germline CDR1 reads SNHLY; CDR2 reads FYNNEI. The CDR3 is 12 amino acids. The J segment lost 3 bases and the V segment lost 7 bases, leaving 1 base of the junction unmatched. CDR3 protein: CASMRGTDTQYF. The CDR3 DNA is TGTGCCAGCATGCGGGGGACAGATACGCAGTATTTT.

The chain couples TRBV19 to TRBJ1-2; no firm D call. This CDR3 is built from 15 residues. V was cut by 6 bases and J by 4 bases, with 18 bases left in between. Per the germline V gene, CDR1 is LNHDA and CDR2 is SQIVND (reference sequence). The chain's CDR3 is CASSLGAVGGYGYTF. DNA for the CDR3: TGTGCCAGTAGCCTAGGAGCAGTGGGAGGCTATGGCTACACCTTC.

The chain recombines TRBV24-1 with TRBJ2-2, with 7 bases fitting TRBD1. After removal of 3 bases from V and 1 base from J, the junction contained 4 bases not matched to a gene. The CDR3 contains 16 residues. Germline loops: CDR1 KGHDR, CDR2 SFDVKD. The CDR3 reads CATSDNRGRNTGELFF. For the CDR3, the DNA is TGTGCCACCAGTGATAACAGGGGTCGGAACACCGGGGAGCTGTTTTTT.

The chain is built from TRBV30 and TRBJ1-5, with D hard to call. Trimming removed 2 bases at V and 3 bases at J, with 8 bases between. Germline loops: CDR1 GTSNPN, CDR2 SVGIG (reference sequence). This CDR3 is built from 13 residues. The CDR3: CAWSKDYNQPQHF. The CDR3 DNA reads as TGTGCCTGGAGTAAAGATTACAATCAGCCCCAGCATTTT.

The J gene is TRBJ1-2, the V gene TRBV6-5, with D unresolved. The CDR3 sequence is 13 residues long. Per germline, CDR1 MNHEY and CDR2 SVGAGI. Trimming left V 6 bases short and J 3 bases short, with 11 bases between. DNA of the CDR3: TGTGCCAGCAGGCCCGGGGAGGACTATGGCTACACCTTC. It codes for CASRPGEDYGYTF.

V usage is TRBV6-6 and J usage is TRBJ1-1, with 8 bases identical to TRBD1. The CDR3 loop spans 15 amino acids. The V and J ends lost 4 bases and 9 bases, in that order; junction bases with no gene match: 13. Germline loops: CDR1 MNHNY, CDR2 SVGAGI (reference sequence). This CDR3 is CASSSPGQGTPQAFF. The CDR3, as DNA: TGTGCCAGCAGTTCCCCAGGACAGGGAACTCCACAAGCTTTCTTT.

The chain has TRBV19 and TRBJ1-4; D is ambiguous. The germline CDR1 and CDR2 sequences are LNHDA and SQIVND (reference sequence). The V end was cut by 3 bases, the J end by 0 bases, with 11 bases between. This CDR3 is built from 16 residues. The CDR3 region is CASSIFGVATNEKLFF. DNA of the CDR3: TGTGCCAGTAGTATCTTCGGCGTAGCAACTAATGAAAAACTGTTTTTT.

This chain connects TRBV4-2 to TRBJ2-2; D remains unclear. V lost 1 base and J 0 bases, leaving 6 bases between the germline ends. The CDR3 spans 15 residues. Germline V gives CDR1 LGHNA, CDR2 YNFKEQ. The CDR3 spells CASSQGDANTGELFF. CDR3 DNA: TGTGCCAGCAGCCAAGGCGACGCGAACACCGGGGAGCTGTTTTTT.

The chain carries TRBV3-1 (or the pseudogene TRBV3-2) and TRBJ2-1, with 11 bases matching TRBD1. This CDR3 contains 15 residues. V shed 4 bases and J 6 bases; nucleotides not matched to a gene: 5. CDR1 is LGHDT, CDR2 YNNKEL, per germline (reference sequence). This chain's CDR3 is CASSPWDRGSNEQFF. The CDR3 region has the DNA TGTGCCAGCAGCCCGTGGGACAGGGGGTCCAATGAGCAGTTCTTC.

The CDR3 DNA reads TGTGCCAGCAGAACGGGACAGGGTAATCAGCCCCAGCATTTT. Amino acids: CASRTGQGNQPQHF. The chain carries TRBV28 and TRBJ1-5, with TRBD1 matching over 9 bases. V was pared by 6 bases and J by 4 bases, with 4 bases of the junction left unmatched. Per germline, CDR1 MDHEN and CDR2 SYDVKM. CDR3 size: 14 residues.

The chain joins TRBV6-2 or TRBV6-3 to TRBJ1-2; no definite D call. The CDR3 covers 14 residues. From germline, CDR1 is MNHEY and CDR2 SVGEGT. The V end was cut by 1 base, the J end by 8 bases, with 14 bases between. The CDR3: CASSYYPPGRGYTF. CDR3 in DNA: TGTGCCAGCAGTTACTACCCCCCGGGCCGAGGCTACACCTTC.

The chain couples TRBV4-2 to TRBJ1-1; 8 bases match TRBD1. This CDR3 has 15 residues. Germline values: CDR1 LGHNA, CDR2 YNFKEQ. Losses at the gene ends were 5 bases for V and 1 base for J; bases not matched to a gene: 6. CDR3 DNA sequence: TGTGCCAGCAGCAAAACCGGGACAGGGAACACTGAAGCTTTCTTT. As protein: CASSKTGTGNTEAFF.

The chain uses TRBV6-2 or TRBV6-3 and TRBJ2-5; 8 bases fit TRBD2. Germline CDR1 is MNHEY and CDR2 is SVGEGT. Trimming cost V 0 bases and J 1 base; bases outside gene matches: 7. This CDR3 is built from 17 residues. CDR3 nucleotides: TGTGCCAGCAGTTACTCCATTAGCGGGGAGTTCCAAGAGACCCAGTACTTC. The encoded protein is CASSYSISGEFQETQYF.

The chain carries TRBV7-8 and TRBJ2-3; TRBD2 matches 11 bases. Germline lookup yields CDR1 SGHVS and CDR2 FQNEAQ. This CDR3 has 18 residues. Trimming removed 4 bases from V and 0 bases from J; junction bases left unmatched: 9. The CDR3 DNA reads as TGTGCCAGCAGCTACCCCCTGACTAGCGGGGAGAGCACAGATACGCAGTATTTT. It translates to CASSYPLTSGESTDTQYF. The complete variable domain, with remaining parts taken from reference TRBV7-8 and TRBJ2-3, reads GAGVSQSPRYKVAKRGQDVALRCDPISGHVSLFWYQQALGQGPEFLTYFQNEAQLDKSGLPSDRFFAERPEGSVSTLKIQRTQQEDSAVYLCASSYPLTSGESTDTQYFGPGTRLTVL.

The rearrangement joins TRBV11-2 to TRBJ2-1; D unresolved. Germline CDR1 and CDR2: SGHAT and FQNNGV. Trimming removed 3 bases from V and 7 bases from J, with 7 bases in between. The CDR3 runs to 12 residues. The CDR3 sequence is CASSFLGNEQFF. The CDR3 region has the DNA TGTGCCAGCAGCTTCTTAGGGAATGAGCAGTTCTTC.

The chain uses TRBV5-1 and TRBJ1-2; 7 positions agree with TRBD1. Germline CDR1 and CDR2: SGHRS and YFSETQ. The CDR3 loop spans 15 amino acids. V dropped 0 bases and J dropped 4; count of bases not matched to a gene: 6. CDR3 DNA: TGCGCCAGCAGCTTGGCCAAGGGGGCTGGCTATGGCTACACCTTC. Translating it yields CASSLAKGAGYGYTF.

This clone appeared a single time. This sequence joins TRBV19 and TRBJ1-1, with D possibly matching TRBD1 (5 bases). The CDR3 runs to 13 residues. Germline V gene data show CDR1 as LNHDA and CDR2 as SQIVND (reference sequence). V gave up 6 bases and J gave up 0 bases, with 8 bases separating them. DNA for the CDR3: TGTGCCAGTAGGGGGACGGTGAACACTGAAGCTTTCTTT. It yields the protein CASRGTVNTEAFF.